These 9 T cell receptor beta chains were all obtained from the same sample, sequenced in a study of shared clonotypes between healthy human individuals. Repertoires were generated with immunoSEQ multiplex PCR, while TCRdb's copy carries only in-frame clones and drops some. This table holds roughly 380,000 clones, 90% to 97% found once. Sequenced material: memory CD8+ T cells sorted from blood. Subset reported: CD45RO+ cells pooled with CCR7-negative TemRA cells. These receptors came from a man aged 25-45 years in good health.

The chain links TRBV7-9 to TRBJ2-5; 9 bases align to TRBD2. In germline, CDR1 is SEHNR, CDR2 FQNEAQ (reference sequence). Losses at the gene ends were 5 bases for V and 5 bases for J; bases not matched to a gene: 15. The CDR3 sequence is 17 residues long. DNA for the CDR3: TGTGCCAGCAGCCGAGCGGCGGGAGGGCGGACGTGGGAGACCCAGTACTTC. Its translation is CASSRAAGGRTWETQYF.

In regard to this clone: The sample holds other DNA sequences that translate to the same CDR3. The DNA of the CDR3 is TGTGCCAGCAGCTTAACGGGTGGCTACAATGAGCAGTTCTTC. Its protein product is CASSLTGGYNEQFF. The V call is TRBV7-3, the J call TRBJ2-1; D not certain. The V and J ends lost 0 bases and 3 bases respectively, with 6 bases between them. CDR1 is SGHTA, CDR2 FQGTGA, per germline. The CDR3 loop spans 14 amino acids.

This sequence joins TRBV2 and TRBJ2-1, with TRBD2 matching over 7 bases. Germline CDR1 is SNHLY and CDR2 is FYNNEI. With V trimmed by 3 bases and J by 2 bases, 4 bases remained unmatched. The CDR3 spans 15 residues. The CDR3 region is CASSEAGVPYNEQFF. CDR3 DNA sequence: TGTGCCAGCAGTGAGGCGGGAGTCCCCTACAATGAGCAGTTCTTC.

V is TRBV19 and J is TRBJ2-1; D uncertain. Germline assignment: CDR1 LNHDA and CDR2 SQIVND (reference sequence). This CDR3 has 16 amino acids. Deletions cut 3 bases from V and 0 bases from J, with 12 bases between. The CDR3 loop is CASSIRVDSSYNEQFF. CDR3 nucleotides: TGTGCCAGTAGTATCCGAGTAGATAGCTCCTACAATGAGCAGTTCTTC.

This clone was detected a few times. The rearrangement uses TRBV28 and TRBJ1-5, with 9 bases lining up with TRBD1. Losses at the gene ends were 1 base for V and 7 bases for J; bases not matched to a gene: 5. The germline V gene has CDR1 MDHEN and CDR2 SYDVKM. The CDR3 is 15 amino acids. Here the CDR3 reads CASSLYDRGGQPQHF. The CDR3 DNA sequence: TGTGCCAGCAGTTTATACGACAGGGGGGGGCAGCCCCAGCATTTT. Supplemented by reference TRBV28 and TRBJ1-5, the full variable domain reads DVKVTQSSRYLVKRTGEKVFLECVQDMDHENMFWYRQDPGLGLRLIYFSYDVKMKEKGDIPEGYSVSREKKERFSLILESASTNQTSMYLCASSLYDRGGQPQHFGDGTRLSIL.

The chain carries TRBV19 and TRBJ2-5; TRBD1 agrees at 9 bases. Germline lookup yields CDR1 LNHDA and CDR2 SQIVND (reference sequence). CDR3 length: 13 residues. The V and J ends lost 5 bases and 5 bases, in that order; junction bases with no gene match: 3. The CDR3 here is CASSWDREETQYF. For the CDR3, the DNA is TGTGCCAGTAGTTGGGACAGGGAGGAGACCCAGTACTTC.

V gene TRBV7-9 combines with J gene TRBJ2-3; TRBD1 aligns across 7 bases. The CDR3 loop spans 15 amino acids. J lost 8 bases, V lost 5 bases, and 13 bases had no gene match. The germline V gene has CDR1 SEHNR and CDR2 FQNEAQ (reference sequence). The CDR3 sequence is CASSRTQGLAGTQYF. The DNA for the CDR3 is TGTGCCAGCAGCCGAACACAGGGGCTGGCAGGTACGCAGTATTTT.

The gene calls are TRBV5-6 and TRBJ1-2; D remains unclear. The CDR3 has 14 residues. Trimming stripped 2 bases from V and 4 bases from J, with 12 bases between. Germline V gives CDR1 SGHDT, CDR2 YYEEEE. This CDR3 reads CASSFLIPSYGYTF. The CDR3 region has the DNA TGTGCCAGCAGCTTTTTAATTCCTTCCTATGGCTACACCTTC.

The V gene is TRBV6-5, the J gene TRBJ2-2; D not resolved. V lost 4 bases and J 5 bases, leaving 2 bases between the germline ends. CDR1 is MNHEY and CDR2 is SVGAGI in the germline V gene. The CDR3 is 11 amino acids. The CDR3 here is CASSSTGELFF. The DNA of the CDR3 is TGTGCCAGCAGTTCAACCGGGGAGCTGTTTTTT.